A single sample gave rise to the 22 T cell receptor beta chains below, sequenced in a study of cytomegalovirus exposure and HLA in healthy donors. Sequencing used immunoSEQ multiplex PCR; TCRdb keeps in-frame clones, though not all of them. Here the sample spans approximately 200,000 clones, roughly 80% being singletons. The specimen sequenced was PBMCs. Receptor source: a man aged 18 to 30 in good health and CMV-seropositive.

The V gene is TRBV10-2, the J gene TRBJ1-5; 9 bases agree with TRBD1. Germline V CDR1 and CDR2: WSHSY, SAAADI. Trimming at V came to 8 bases and at J to 1 base, leaving 6 bases not matched to a gene. The CDR3 has 15 residues. The CDR3 region has the DNA TGCGCCAGCCGCGGACAGGGGTTAAGCAATCAGCCCCAGCATTTT. Translated, it gives CASRGQGLSNQPQHF.

The chain combines TRBV4-3 with TRBJ2-7; 7 bases are a match to TRBD2. Germline values: CDR1 LGHNA, CDR2 YSLEER. CDR3 length equals 13 residues. Germline trimming cut 4 bases from V and 5 bases from J; bases unmatched to any gene: 5. The CDR3 coding sequence is TGCGCCAGCAGCCCCTATGGGGGGGACGAGCAGTACTTC. Its protein product is CASSPYGGDEQYF.

The chain uses TRBV5-6 and TRBJ2-7; 10 nucleotides line up with TRBD2. Germline lookup yields CDR1 SGHDT and CDR2 YYEEEE. J lost 0 bases, V lost 2 bases, and 2 bases had no gene match. This CDR3 contains 15 residues. The DNA for the CDR3 is TGTGCCAGCAGCTTCCGGACTAGCGGCTCCTACGAGCAGTACTTC. Translating gives CASSFRTSGSYEQYF.

This clone was seen once. The V call is TRBV5-1, the J call TRBJ1-5, with 8 bases fitting TRBD1. The J segment lost 4 bases and the V segment lost 3 bases, leaving 3 bases of the junction unmatched. This CDR3 comprises 14 residues. The germline V gene has CDR1 SGHRS and CDR2 YFSETQ. CDR3 bases: TGCGCCAGCAGCTCAACAGGGGGTAATCAGCCCCAGCATTTT. This sequence encodes CASSSTGGNQPQHF.

This chain uses TRBV7-3 with TRBJ2-7, with D perhaps matching TRBD2 (5 bases). This CDR3 is built from 21 residues. From germline, CDR1 is SGHTA and CDR2 FQGTGA. V shed 5 bases and J shed 3 bases, with 35 bases lying between them. The CDR3 coding sequence is TGTGCCAGCAGCCCCCGCGGGCCACCCAAATCCCCCGCGACTCAACACTACGAGCAGTACTTC. It encodes CASSPRGPPKSPATQHYEQYF.

This chain uses TRBV9 with TRBJ2-7, with 7 bases aligning to TRBD2. Germline V gene data show CDR1 as SGDLS and CDR2 as YYNGEE. The CDR3 extends over 15 amino acids. With V trimmed by 2 bases and J by 7 bases, 12 bases remained unmatched. The CDR3 reads CASSVGEGGLEEQYF. CDR3 in DNA: TGTGCCAGCAGCGTTGGGGAGGGTGGGTTGGAGGAGCAGTACTTC. The full variable domain, its missing parts supplied by reference TRBV9 and TRBJ2-7, is DSGVTQTPKHLITATGQRVTLRCSPRSGDLSVYWYQQSLDQGLQFLIQYYNGEERAKGNILERFSAQQFPDLHSELNLSSLELGDSALYFCASSVGEGGLEEQYFGPGTRLTVT.

The CDR3 here is CASSLVAGQSLTEAFF. The CDR3 nucleotides read TGTGCCAGCAGCTTGGTGGCAGGCCAATCCCTCACTGAAGCTTTCTTT. The rearrangement links TRBV7-3 to TRBJ1-1; no clear D. Germline V gene sequence: CDR1 SGHTA, CDR2 FQGTGA. The CDR3 extends over 16 amino acids. The V end was cut by 3 bases, the J end by 4 bases, with 18 bases between.

The CDR3 reads CASSTRTGYGYTF. CDR3 DNA sequence: TGTGCCAGCAGCACCCGGACAGGCTATGGCTACACCTTC. The chain carries TRBV7-2 and TRBJ1-2, with 7 bases aligning to TRBD1. CDR1 and CDR2 (germline): SGHTA, FQGNSA. CDR3 length equals 13 residues. The J segment lost 4 bases and the V segment lost 5 bases, leaving 4 bases of the junction unmatched.

The chain recombines TRBV7-6 with TRBJ2-2, with TRBD1 identical over 7 bases. Germline trimming cut 5 bases from V and 6 bases from J; bases unmatched to any gene: 12. This CDR3 has 16 amino acids. Germline loops: CDR1 SGHVS, CDR2 FNYEAQ. The CDR3 sequence is CASSPSRGQGAGELFF. The DNA for the CDR3 is TGTGCCAGCAGCCCTTCAAGGGGGCAAGGGGCCGGGGAGCTGTTTTTT.

V is TRBV4-1 and J is TRBJ2-7, with TRBD1 identical over 7 bases. Germline V gene sequence: CDR1 MGHRA, CDR2 YSYEKL. The V gene end was trimmed by 3 bases and the J gene end by 6 bases; junction bases not matched to a gene: 5. The CDR3 spans 13 residues. The DNA for the CDR3 is TGCGCCAGCAGCCACGTGGGACAGCCCGAGCAGTACTTC. This translates into CASSHVGQPEQYF.

The V call is TRBV11-3, the J call TRBJ2-7; weak D call: TRBD2 (6 bases). The CDR3 is 16 amino acids. V lost 1 base to trimming and J lost 3 bases, with 16 bases between them. Germline CDR1 reads SGHNT; CDR2 reads YENEEA. For the CDR3, the DNA is TGTGCCAGCAGCTTAGGTCCCCCGGGAGTGTACTACGAGCAGTACTTC. Protein product: CASSLGPPGVYYEQYF.

The chain is built from TRBV6-4 and TRBJ2-3; 12 bases match TRBD2. CDR1 MRHNA and CDR2 SNTAGT come from the germline V gene. There are 16 residues in the CDR3. V lost 6 bases and J lost 6; bases outside the gene matches: 10. The DNA of the CDR3 is TGTGCCAGCAGCGTACTAGCGGGAGGCCCTTCGGATACGCAGTATTTT. Translated, it gives CASSVLAGGPSDTQYF.

The chain uses TRBV6-1 and TRBJ2-5; 10 bases map to TRBD1. CDR1 is MNHNS, CDR2 SASEGT, per germline. This CDR3 region has 14 residues. Germline trimming cut 7 bases from V and 3 bases from J; bases unmatched to any gene: 5. The DNA for the CDR3 is TGTGCCAGCACCCTGGACAGGGGGGAAGAGACCCAGTACTTC. It translates to CASTLDRGEETQYF.

The chain recombines TRBV13 with TRBJ2-4, with D possibly being TRBD2 (6 bases). This CDR3 spans 17 amino acids. The germline gives CDR1 PRHDT, CDR2 FYEKMQ (reference sequence). V was cut by 0 bases and J by 8 bases, with 20 bases left in between. For the CDR3, the DNA is TGTGCCAGCAGCTTAGGCCCGGACTACCCCCACCAGTACATTCAGTACTTC. Protein product: CASSLGPDYPHQYIQYF.

The chain joins TRBV29-1 to TRBJ2-5, with 12 bases that match TRBD2. Germline assignment: CDR1 SQVTM and CDR2 ANQGSEA. Losses at the gene ends were 2 bases for V and 1 base for J; bases not matched to a gene: 14. This CDR3 has 19 amino acids. CDR3 nucleotide sequence: TGCAGCGTTGAAAGGGCAGGGCTAGCGGGAGGGCCACTCCAAGAGACCCAGTACTTC. This encodes CSVERAGLAGGPLQETQYF.

The gene calls are TRBV14 and TRBJ2-2; 8 bases fit TRBD1. V gave up 1 base and J gave up 6 bases; unmatched junction bases: 1. There are 14 residues in the CDR3. Germline CDR1 and CDR2: SGHDN and FVKESK. The CDR3 sequence is CASSQVQGAGELFF. The CDR3 DNA reads TGTGCCAGCAGCCAAGTACAGGGGGCCGGGGAGCTGTTTTTT.

The chain combines TRBV27 with TRBJ2-7; tentatively, D is TRBD2 (6 bases). The CDR3 sequence is 11 residues long. V shed 8 bases and J shed 7 bases, with 12 bases lying between them. CDR1 and CDR2 from the germline V gene are MNHEY and SMNVEV (reference sequence). CDR3 in DNA: TGTGCCAGCGCGGGACTGCGTGAGCAGTACTTC. It translates to CASAGLREQYF.

This chain links TRBV28 with TRBJ2-1; perhaps TRBD2 as D (6 bases). The CDR3 has 15 amino acids. V was pared by 6 bases and J by 7 bases, with 19 bases between. Germline V gene data show CDR1 as MDHEN and CDR2 as SYDVKM. CDR3 amino acids: CASSWGVEGSNEQFF. CDR3 bases: TGTGCCAGCAGCTGGGGGGTAGAGGGGTCGAATGAGCAGTTCTTC.

The chain combines TRBV5-1 with TRBJ2-3; D gene uncertain. Germline CDR1 SGHRS, CDR2 YFSETQ. Trimming stripped 1 base from V and 2 bases from J, with 8 bases between. The CDR3 is 14 residues long. CDR3 loop: CASSLSGNTDTQYF. The CDR3 DNA is TGCGCCAGCAGCTTGTCTGGCAACACAGATACGCAGTATTTT.

The V and J genes are TRBV30 and TRBJ1-3; a weak D match, TRBD1 (6 bases). With 3 bases removed from V and 0 bases from J, the gap between germline ends came to 18 bases. The V gene's germline CDR1 is GTSNPN and CDR2 SVGIG (reference sequence). This CDR3 region has 17 residues. The CDR3 spells CAWSDPDRTISGNTIYF. The CDR3 bases are TGTGCCTGGAGCGACCCGGACAGAACCATCTCTGGAAACACCATATATTTT.

This clone was counted once. This chain joins TRBV9 and TRBJ2-2, with 7 bases aligning to TRBD1. Trimming took 0 bases from V and 6 from J; bases not matched to a gene: 2. The CDR3 runs to 14 residues. CDR1 is SGDLS, CDR2 YYNGEE, per germline. The CDR3 sequence is CASSVVTGPGELFF. The CDR3 DNA follows: TGTGCCAGCAGCGTAGTGACAGGGCCCGGGGAGCTGTTTTTT.

The V gene is TRBV9, the J gene TRBJ1-1, with a weak D call TRBD1 (5 bases). V was cut by 4 bases and J by 3 bases, with 16 bases left in between. The germline gives CDR1 SGDLS, CDR2 YYNGEE. The CDR3 length is 15 residues. The DNA for the CDR3 is TGTGCCAGCAGCCCCCGGGGGTCGGTGGACACTGAAGCTTTCTTT. Protein: CASSPRGSVDTEAFF.